Described below is a single T cell receptor (beta chain) sequence and its context. This entry is derived from a study of cytomegalovirus exposure and HLA in healthy donors. This CDR3 spans 14 amino acids. V was shortened by 3 bases and J by 3 bases, with 10 bases between the two germline ends. The germline CDR1 and CDR2 sequences are SGHRS and YFSETQ. Sequencing was performed with immunoSEQ multiplex PCR; in TCRdb, only in-frame clones are kept and a portion is missing. The data contain about 220,000 clones, around 90% of them singletons. The specimen was PBMCs. The sequence came from a woman aged 18-29 years in good health and CMV-seronegative. The rearrangement links TRBV5-1 to TRBJ1-5, with no clear D. DNA of the CDR3: TGCGCCAGCAGCTCCGGGAGCCTCAATCAGCCCCAGCATTTT. Encoded protein: CASSSGSLNQPQHF.